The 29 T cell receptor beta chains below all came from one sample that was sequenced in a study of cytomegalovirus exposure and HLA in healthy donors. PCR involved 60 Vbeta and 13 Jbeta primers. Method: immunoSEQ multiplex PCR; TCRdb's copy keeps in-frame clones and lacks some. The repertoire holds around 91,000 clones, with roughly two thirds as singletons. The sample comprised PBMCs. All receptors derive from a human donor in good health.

CDR3 bases: TGTGCCAGCAGCTTAGAACGGGGGACCTACAATGAGCAGTTCTTC. Its protein is CASSLERGTYNEQFF. The chain carries TRBV7-8 and TRBJ2-1, with a tentative D call TRBD2 (6 bases). This CDR3 comprises 15 residues. The germline V gene encodes CDR1 SGHVS and CDR2 FQNEAQ. V was cut by 1 base and J by 2 bases, with 9 bases left in between.

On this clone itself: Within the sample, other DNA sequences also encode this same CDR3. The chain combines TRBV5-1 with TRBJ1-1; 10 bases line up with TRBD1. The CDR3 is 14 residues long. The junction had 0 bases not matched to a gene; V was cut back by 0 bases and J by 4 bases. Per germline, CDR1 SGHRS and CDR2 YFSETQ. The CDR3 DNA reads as TGCGCCAGCAGCTTGGGGACAGGGGGCACTGAAGCTTTCTTT. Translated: CASSLGTGGTEAFF.

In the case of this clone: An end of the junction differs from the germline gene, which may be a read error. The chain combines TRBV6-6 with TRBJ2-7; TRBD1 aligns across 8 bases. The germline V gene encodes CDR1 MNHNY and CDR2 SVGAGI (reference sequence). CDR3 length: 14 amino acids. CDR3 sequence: CASNQGQGSFEQYF. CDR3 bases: TGTGCCAGCAACCAAGGACAGGGATCCTTCGAGCAGTACTTC.

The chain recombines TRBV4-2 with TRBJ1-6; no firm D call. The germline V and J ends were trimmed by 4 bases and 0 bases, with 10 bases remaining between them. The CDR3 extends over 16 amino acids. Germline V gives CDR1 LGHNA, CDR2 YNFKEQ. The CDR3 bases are TGTGCCAGCAGCCTCCAGCGGGGCTCCTATAATTCACCCCTCCACTTT. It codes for CASSLQRGSYNSPLHF.

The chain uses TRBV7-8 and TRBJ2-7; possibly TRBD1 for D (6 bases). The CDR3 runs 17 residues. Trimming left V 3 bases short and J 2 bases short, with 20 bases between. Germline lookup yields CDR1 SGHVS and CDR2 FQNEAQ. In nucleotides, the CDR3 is TGTGCCAGCAGCTTCGCCGGTCGGACAGAAATTCCCTACGAGCAGTACTTC. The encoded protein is CASSFAGRTEIPYEQYF.

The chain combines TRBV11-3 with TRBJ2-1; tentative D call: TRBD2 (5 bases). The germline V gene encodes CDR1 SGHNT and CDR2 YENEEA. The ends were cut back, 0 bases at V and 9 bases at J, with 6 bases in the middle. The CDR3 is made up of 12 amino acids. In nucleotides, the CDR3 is TGTGCCAGCAGCTTAGATCGGGGTGAGCAGTTCTTC. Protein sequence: CASSLDRGEQFF.

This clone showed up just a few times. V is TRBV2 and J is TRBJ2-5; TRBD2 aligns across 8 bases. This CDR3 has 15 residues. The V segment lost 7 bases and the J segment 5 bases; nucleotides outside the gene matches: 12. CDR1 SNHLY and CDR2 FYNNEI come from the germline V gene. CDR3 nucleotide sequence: TGTGCCAGCACGCCCACGGGGGGGCGAGGGGAGACCCAGTACTTC. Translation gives CASTPTGGRGETQYF.

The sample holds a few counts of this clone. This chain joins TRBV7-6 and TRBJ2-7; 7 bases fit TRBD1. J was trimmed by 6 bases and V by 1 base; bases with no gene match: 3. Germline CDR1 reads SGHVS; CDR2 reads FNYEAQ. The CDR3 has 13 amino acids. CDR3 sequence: CASSLGQGTEQYF. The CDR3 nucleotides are TGTGCCAGCAGCTTAGGACAGGGAACCGAGCAGTACTTC.

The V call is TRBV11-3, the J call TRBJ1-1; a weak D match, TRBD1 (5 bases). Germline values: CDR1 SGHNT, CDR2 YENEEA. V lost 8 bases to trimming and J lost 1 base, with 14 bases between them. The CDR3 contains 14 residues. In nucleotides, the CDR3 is TGTGCCAGCGTAACAGGTGCGTCGAACACTGAAGCTTTCTTT. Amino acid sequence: CASVTGASNTEAFF.

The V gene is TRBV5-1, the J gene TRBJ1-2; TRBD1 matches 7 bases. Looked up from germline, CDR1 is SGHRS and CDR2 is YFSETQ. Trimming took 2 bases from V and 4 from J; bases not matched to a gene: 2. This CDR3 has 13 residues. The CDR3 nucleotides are TGCGCCAGCAGCTTCCGGGACAGCTATGGCTACACCTTC. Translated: CASSFRDSYGYTF.

The CDR3 sequence is CASSQGTGNTGELFF. CDR3 coding DNA: TGTGCCAGCAGCCAAGGGACAGGGAACACCGGGGAGCTGTTTTTT. The rearrangement uses TRBV2 and TRBJ2-2; the match to TRBD1 covers 8 bases. The CDR3 covers 15 residues. J was trimmed by 1 base and V by 6 bases; bases with no gene match: 4. In germline, CDR1 is SNHLY, CDR2 FYNNEI.

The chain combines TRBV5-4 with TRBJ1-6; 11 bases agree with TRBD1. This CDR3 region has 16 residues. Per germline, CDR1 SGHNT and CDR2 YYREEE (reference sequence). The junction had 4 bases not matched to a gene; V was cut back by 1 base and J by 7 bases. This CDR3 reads CASSLSGQGENSPLHF. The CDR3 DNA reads TGTGCCAGCAGCTTGTCGGGACAGGGGGAAAATTCACCCCTCCACTTT.

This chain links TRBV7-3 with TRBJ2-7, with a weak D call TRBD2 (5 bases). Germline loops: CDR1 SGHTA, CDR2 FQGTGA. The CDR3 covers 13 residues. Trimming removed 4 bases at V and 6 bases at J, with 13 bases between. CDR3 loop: CASSSVYRGEQYF. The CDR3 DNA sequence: TGTGCCAGCAGCTCCGTCTACCGGGGCGAGCAGTACTTC.

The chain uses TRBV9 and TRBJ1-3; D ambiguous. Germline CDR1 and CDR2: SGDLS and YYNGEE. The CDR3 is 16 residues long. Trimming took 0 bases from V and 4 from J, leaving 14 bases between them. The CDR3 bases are TGTGCCAGCAGCGTAGATGCATTTAGAGCGGGAAACACCATATATTTT. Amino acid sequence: CASSVDAFRAGNTIYF.

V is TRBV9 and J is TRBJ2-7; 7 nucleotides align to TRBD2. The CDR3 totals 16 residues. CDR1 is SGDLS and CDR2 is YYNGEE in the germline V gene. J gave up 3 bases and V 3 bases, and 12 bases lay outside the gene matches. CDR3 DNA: TGTGCCAGCAGCGCACATGCAACCGGGGGGTACTACGAGCAGTACTTC. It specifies CASSAHATGGYYEQYF.

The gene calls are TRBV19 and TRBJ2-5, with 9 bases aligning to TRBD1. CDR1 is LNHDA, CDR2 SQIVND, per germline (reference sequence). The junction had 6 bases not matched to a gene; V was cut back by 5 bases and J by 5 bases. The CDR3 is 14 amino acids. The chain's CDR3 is CASSGNRGRETQYF. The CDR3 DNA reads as TGTGCCAGTAGTGGGAACAGGGGGCGGGAGACCCAGTACTTC.

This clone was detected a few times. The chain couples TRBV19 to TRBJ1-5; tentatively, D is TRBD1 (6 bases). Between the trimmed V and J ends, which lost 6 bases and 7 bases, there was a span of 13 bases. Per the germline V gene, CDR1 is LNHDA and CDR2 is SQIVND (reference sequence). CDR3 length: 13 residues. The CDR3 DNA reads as TGTGCCAGTAGCCTGGGAGGGGGACAGCCCCAGCATTTT. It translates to CASSLGGGQPQHF.

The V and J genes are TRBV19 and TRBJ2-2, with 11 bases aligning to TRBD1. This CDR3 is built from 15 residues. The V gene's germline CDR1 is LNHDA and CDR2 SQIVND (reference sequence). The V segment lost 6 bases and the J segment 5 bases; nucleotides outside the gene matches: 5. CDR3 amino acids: CASSSGTGGTGELFF. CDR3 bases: TGTGCCAGTAGCAGCGGGACAGGGGGGACCGGGGAGCTGTTTTTT.

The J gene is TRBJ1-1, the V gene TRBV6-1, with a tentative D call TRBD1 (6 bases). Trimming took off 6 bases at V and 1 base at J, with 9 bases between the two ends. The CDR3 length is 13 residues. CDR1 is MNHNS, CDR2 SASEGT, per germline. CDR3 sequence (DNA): TGTGCCAGCAGCGGGACACCGAACACTGAAGCTTTCTTT. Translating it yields CASSGTPNTEAFF.

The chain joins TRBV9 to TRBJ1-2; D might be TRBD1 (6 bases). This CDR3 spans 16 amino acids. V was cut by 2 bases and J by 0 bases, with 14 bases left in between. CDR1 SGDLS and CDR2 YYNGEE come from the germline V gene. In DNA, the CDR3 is TGTGCCAGCAGCGTTCAGGGGCGTTCGACTAACTATGGCTACACCTTC. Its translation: CASSVQGRSTNYGYTF.

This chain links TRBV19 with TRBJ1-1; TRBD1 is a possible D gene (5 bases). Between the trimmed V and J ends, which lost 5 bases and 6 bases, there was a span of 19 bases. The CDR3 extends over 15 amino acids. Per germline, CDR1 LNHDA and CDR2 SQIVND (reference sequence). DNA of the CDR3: TGTGCCAGTAGTCCGTACCGGGGGGGGATCCCTGAAGCTTTCTTT. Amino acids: CASSPYRGGIPEAFF.

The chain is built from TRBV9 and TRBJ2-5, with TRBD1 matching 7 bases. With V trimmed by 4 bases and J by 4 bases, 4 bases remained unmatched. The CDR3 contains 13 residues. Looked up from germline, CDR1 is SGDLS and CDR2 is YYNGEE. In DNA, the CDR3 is TGTGCCAGCAGCCCACAGGGGACAGAGACCCAGTACTTC. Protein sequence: CASSPQGTETQYF.

The CDR3 loop reads CASKGVWQNDNEQFF. The CDR3 DNA sequence: TGCGCCAGCAAGGGGGTCTGGCAGAACGACAATGAGCAGTTCTTC. The chain joins TRBV5-1 to TRBJ2-1, with a possible D match to TRBD1 (6 bases). V was pared by 6 bases and J by 5 bases, with 18 bases between. CDR1 is SGHRS, CDR2 YFSETQ, per germline. This CDR3 has 15 residues. Variable domain in full (rest from reference TRBV5-1 and TRBJ2-1): KAGVTQTPRYLIKTRGQQVTLSCSPISGHRSVSWYQQTPGQGLQFLFEYFSETQRNKGNFPGRFSGRQFSNSRSEMNVSTLELGDSALYLCASKGVWQNDNEQFFGPGTRLTVL.

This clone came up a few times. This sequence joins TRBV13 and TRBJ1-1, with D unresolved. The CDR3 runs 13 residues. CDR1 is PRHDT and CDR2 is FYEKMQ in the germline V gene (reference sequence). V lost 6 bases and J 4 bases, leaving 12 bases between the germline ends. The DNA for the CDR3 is TGTGCCAGCAGATATAGCGAGTTCACTGAAGCTTTCTTT. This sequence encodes CASRYSEFTEAFF. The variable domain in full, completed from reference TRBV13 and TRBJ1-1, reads AAGVIQSPRHLIKEKRETATLKCYPIPRHDTVYWYQQGPGQDPQFLISFYEKMQSDKGSIPDRFSAQQFSDYHSELNMSSLELGDSALYFCASRYSEFTEAFFGQGTRLTVV.

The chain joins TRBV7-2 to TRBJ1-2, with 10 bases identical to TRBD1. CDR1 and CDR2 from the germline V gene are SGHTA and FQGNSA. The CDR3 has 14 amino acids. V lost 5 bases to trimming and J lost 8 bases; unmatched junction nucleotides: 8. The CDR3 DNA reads TGTGCCAGCAGCCCCCGACAGGGGGCGCGCGGCTACACCTTC. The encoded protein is CASSPRQGARGYTF.

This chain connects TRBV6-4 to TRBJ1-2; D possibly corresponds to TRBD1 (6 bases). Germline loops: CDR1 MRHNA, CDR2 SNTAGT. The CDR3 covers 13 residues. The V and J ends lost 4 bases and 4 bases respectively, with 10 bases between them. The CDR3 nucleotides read TGTGCCAGCAGTGCGACAGGAATCTATGGCTACACCTTC. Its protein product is CASSATGIYGYTF.

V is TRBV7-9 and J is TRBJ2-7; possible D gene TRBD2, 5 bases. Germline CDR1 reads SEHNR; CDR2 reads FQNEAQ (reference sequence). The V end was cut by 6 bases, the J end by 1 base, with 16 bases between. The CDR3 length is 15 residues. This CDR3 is CASRPFYGVSYEQYF. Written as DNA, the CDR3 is TGTGCCAGCAGGCCCTTTTACGGGGTTTCCTACGAGCAGTACTTC.

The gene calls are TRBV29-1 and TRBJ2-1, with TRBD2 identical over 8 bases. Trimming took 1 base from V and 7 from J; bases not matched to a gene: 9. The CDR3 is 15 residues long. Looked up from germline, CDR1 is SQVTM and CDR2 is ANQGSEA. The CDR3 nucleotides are TGCAGCGTTGAAGCGGGGGGGCCAAATAGGAATGAGCAGTTCTTC. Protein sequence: CSVEAGGPNRNEQFF.

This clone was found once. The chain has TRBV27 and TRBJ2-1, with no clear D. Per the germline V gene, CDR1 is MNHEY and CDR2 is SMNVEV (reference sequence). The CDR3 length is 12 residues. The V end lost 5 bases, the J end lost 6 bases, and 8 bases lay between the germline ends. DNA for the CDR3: TGTGCCAGCAGTATCCTAGGCAATGAGCAGTTCTTC. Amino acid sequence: CASSILGNEQFF.